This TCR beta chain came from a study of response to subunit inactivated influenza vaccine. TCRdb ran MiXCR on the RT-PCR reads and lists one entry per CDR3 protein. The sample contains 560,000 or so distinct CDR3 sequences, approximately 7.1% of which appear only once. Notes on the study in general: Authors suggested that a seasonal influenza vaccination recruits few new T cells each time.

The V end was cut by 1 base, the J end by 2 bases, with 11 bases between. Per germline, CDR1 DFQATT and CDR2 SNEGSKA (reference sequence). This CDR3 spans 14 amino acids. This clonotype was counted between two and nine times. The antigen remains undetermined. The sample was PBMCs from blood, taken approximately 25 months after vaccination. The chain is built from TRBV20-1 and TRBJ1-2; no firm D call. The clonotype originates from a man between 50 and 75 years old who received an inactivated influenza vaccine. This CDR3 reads CSARGGQLNYGYTF. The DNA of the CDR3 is TGCAGTGCTAGAGGCGGGCAATTGAACTATGGCTACACCTTC.